This T cell receptor (beta chain) was retrieved from a study of blood T cell repertoires in COVID-19. Original analysis: Researchers report that nucleated cell counts were estimated from reference gene primer amplification. Clones were read by immunoSEQ multiplex PCR, and TCRdb kept only the in-frame ones, dropping some. V and J calls and clone size come straight from that table; D and trimming were deduced from the DNA. Of roughly 200,000 clones listed, 80% to 90% are singletons. Recovery among Cohort 3 donors was established by two negative PCRs, clearance, or symptom resolution. V lost 1 base and J 4 bases, leaving 8 bases between the germline ends. CDR1 is LGHNA, CDR2 YSLEER, per germline. The CDR3 totals 14 residues.

This TCR derives from a man aged 35 to 55 who had recovered from COVID-19. Sequencing was performed on PBMCs or T cells enriched from blood (not recorded which). V usage is TRBV4-3 and J usage is TRBJ1-3, with a tentative D call TRBD1 (5 bases). CDR3 DNA sequence: TGCGCCAGCAGCCAAGGGGGGGTAGGAAACACCATATATTTT. Residues: CASSQGGVGNTIYF.